The T cell receptor beta chain under discussion was sequenced for a study of blood T cell repertoires in COVID-19. V lost 4 bases, J lost 3 bases, and 6 bases stayed unmatched. CDR3 length equals 15 residues. Germline values: CDR1 SGHRS, CDR2 YFSETQ. Sequencing used immunoSEQ multiplex PCR; TCRdb keeps in-frame clones, though not all of them. Of just over 300,000 clones in the sample, about nine tenths were seen once. Sequencing was carried out using peripheral blood. The J gene is TRBJ2-1, the V gene TRBV5-1; TRBD1 matches 8 bases. The receptor was derived from a man aged 18 to 35 with active or convalescent COVID-19. The CDR3: CASSQDGQGYNEQFF. The CDR3 region has the DNA TGCGCCAGCAGCCAGGACGGACAGGGCTACAATGAGCAGTTCTTC. The variable domain in full, with the rest retrieved from reference TRBV5-1 and TRBJ2-1, is KAGVTQTPRYLIKTRGQQVTLSCSPISGHRSVSWYQQTPGQGLQFLFEYFSETQRNKGNFPGRFSGRQFSNSRSEMNVSTLELGDSALYLCASSQDGQGYNEQFFGPGTRLTVL.